Shown below are 22 T cell receptor beta chains from a single sample sequenced in a study of blood T cell repertoires in COVID-19. The repertoire was sequenced with immunoSEQ multiplex PCR; TCRdb's copy has only in-frame clones and lacks some. The sample has around 130,000 clones, approximately 77% seen once. Sequencing used peripheral blood. Receptors originate from a man aged 80 or over with acute or convalescent COVID-19.

Comments on this clone: One end of the junction is discordant with germline, which a read error may explain. The CDR3 DNA reads TGTGCCAGCACTTACTCCGGGACTAAAGAGACCCAGTACTTC. Amino acid sequence: CASTYSGTKETQYF. V gene TRBV6-2 or TRBV6-3 combines with J gene TRBJ2-5, with TRBD2 matching 7 bases. The CDR3 length is 14 residues. Germline loops: CDR1 MNHEY, CDR2 SVGEGT.

J is TRBJ1-4 and V is TRBV25-1, with D tentatively TRBD1 (6 bases). V was trimmed by 4 bases and J by 8 bases, leaving 14 bases between them. This CDR3 comprises 14 residues. In germline, CDR1 is MGHDK, CDR2 SYGVNS. The CDR3 spells CASSAYQGTEKLFF. CDR3 coding DNA: TGTGCCAGCAGTGCCTACCAGGGGACCGAAAAACTGTTTTTT.

This chain joins TRBV29-1 and TRBJ2-5; unclear D gene. Trimming took 4 bases from V and 5 from J, leaving 11 bases between them. The germline V gene has CDR1 SQVTM and CDR2 ANQGSEA. The CDR3 has 12 residues. The chain's CDR3 is CSVVLPSETQYF. CDR3 DNA sequence: TGCAGCGTTGTCCTACCCTCGGAGACCCAGTACTTC.

CDR3 amino acids: CASSQGQGETEAFF. The CDR3 nucleotides are TGTGCCAGCAGCCAGGGTCAAGGGGAAACTGAAGCTTTCTTT. The chain recombines TRBV3-1 (or the pseudogene TRBV3-2) with TRBJ1-1; D is possibly TRBD1 (5 bases). V lost 3 bases and J lost 5, with 13 bases in between. The CDR3 length is 14 residues. Germline assignment: CDR1 LGHDT and CDR2 YNNKEL (reference sequence).

The chain recombines TRBV5-8 with TRBJ2-5; the match to TRBD2 covers 8 bases. Germline V lookup: CDR1 SGHTS, CDR2 YDEGEE. The V gene end was trimmed by 1 base and the J gene end by 2 bases; junction bases not matched to a gene: 13. The length of the CDR3 is 18 residues. The DNA for the CDR3 is TGTGCCAGCAGCTTGCCGGGATTCTTTGCGGGGGGTCAAGAGACCCAGTACTTC. Protein product: CASSLPGFFAGGQETQYF.

V gene TRBV7-9 combines with J gene TRBJ2-4; 10 bases agree with TRBD1. Germline-derived CDR1 and CDR2 are SEHNR and FQNEAQ (reference sequence). CDR3 length: 15 residues. Unmatched junction bases numbered 4, after V lost 4 bases and J lost 4 bases. CDR3: CASSSTGQGKNIQYF. CDR3 in DNA: TGTGCCAGCAGCTCGACGGGACAGGGGAAAAACATTCAGTACTTC.

J is TRBJ1-5 and V is TRBV5-6, with TRBD1 matching over 11 bases. This CDR3 spans 15 amino acids. From germline, CDR1 is SGHDT and CDR2 YYEEEE. The J segment lost 7 bases and the V segment lost 3 bases, leaving 6 bases of the junction unmatched. CDR3 amino acids: CASSSRDRGSQPQHF. DNA of the CDR3: TGTGCCAGCAGCTCGCGGGACAGGGGGTCCCAGCCCCAGCATTTT.

The chain has TRBV28 and TRBJ2-3; the match to TRBD2 covers 9 bases. Germline loops: CDR1 MDHEN, CDR2 SYDVKM. This CDR3 is 14 amino acids long. The J segment lost 6 bases and the V segment lost 8 bases, leaving 9 bases of the junction unmatched. CDR3: CASHLGGRGDTQYF. The CDR3 coding sequence is TGTGCCAGCCATCTAGGCGGGAGGGGTGATACGCAGTATTTT.

This clone was seen more than once but under ten times. The chain is built from TRBV10-3 and TRBJ2-5, with TRBD2 matching over 11 bases. CDR3 length equals 15 residues. The germline V gene has CDR1 ENHRY and CDR2 SYGVKD. J was trimmed by 4 bases and V by 4 bases; bases with no gene match: 5. The CDR3 DNA follows: TGTGCCATCAGTGGTAGCGGGGGGGCCGGAGAGACCCAGTACTTC. It codes for CAISGSGGAGETQYF.

V is TRBV5-4 and J is TRBJ2-1; TRBD2 matches at 12 bases. The V gene end was trimmed by 4 bases and the J gene end by 2 bases; junction bases not matched to a gene: 7. Germline lookup yields CDR1 SGHNT and CDR2 YYREEE (reference sequence). The CDR3 sequence is 17 residues long. The CDR3 DNA follows: TGTGCCAGCAGCCTGCCTAGCGGGGGGGCCGCCTACAATGAGCAGTTCTTC. It encodes CASSLPSGGAAYNEQFF.

This clone was observed a handful of times. The CDR3 sequence is CASSPGREGYTF. CDR3 in DNA: TGTGCCAGCAGTCCCGGCAGGGAAGGCTACACCTTC. The genes are TRBV12-3 or TRBV12-4 and TRBJ1-2; the D gene is possibly TRBD1 (5 bases). With 5 bases removed from V and 8 bases from J, the gap between germline ends came to 12 bases. The CDR3 consists of 12 residues.

The rearrangement uses TRBV9 and TRBJ2-5, with a possible D match to TRBD2 (5 bases). This CDR3 region has 13 residues. In germline, CDR1 is SGDLS, CDR2 YYNGEE. The V and J ends lost 1 base and 2 bases respectively, with 6 bases between them. The CDR3 nucleotides are TGTGCCAGCAGCGTACGGGGACAAGAGACCCAGTACTTC. This encodes CASSVRGQETQYF.

The genes are TRBV30 and TRBJ2-7, with 7 bases that match TRBD1. Trimming took 0 bases from V and 10 from J; bases not matched to a gene: 15. The CDR3 is made up of 15 amino acids. CDR1 is GTSNPN and CDR2 is SVGIG in the germline V gene (reference sequence). CDR3: CAWSVPGTAYAYQYF. CDR3 DNA: TGTGCCTGGAGTGTACCCGGGACAGCTTACGCCTACCAGTACTTC.

The chain uses TRBV6-5 and TRBJ1-1; TRBD1 matches at 8 bases. The ends lost 6 bases at V and 1 base at J; junction bases unmatched: 4. Germline V gene lookup returns CDR1 MNHEY and CDR2 SVGAGI. This CDR3 is built from 14 residues. The CDR3 spells CASRDRVRNTEAFF. For the CDR3, the DNA is TGTGCCAGCAGGGACAGGGTCCGGAACACTGAAGCTTTCTTT.

This rearrangement joins TRBV19 to TRBJ1-2; 7 nucleotides agree with TRBD1. The length of the CDR3 is 13 residues. Per the germline V gene, CDR1 is LNHDA and CDR2 is SQIVND (reference sequence). V trimming: 3 bases; J trimming: 8 bases; junction bases outside the gene matches: 6. The CDR3 loop reads CASSIVQGHGYTF. CDR3 bases: TGTGCCAGTAGTATTGTACAGGGGCACGGCTACACCTTC.

This clone was counted a few times. J is TRBJ2-2 and V is TRBV20-1; D remains ambiguous. Deletions cut 3 bases from V and 1 base from J, with 6 bases between. Germline-derived CDR1 and CDR2 are DFQATT and SNEGSKA (reference sequence). There are 13 residues in the CDR3. CDR3 in DNA: TGCAGTGCTAGTCGGGTGAACACCGGGGAGCTGTTTTTT. Its translation: CSASRVNTGELFF.

The rearrangement joins TRBV4-1 to TRBJ2-3; tentatively, D is TRBD2 (6 bases). There are 16 residues in the CDR3. The V gene's germline CDR1 is MGHRA and CDR2 YSYEKL. Trimming shortened V by 4 bases and J by 0 bases, and 14 bases separated the two germline ends. The CDR3 spells CASSPPGGRSTDTQYF. Here the CDR3 DNA reads TGCGCCAGCAGCCCTCCTGGAGGGAGAAGCACAGATACGCAGTATTTT.

The chain has TRBV4-1 and TRBJ2-2; 8 nucleotides line up with TRBD1. The CDR3 is 16 amino acids. After removal of 2 bases from V and 2 bases from J, the junction contained 4 bases not matched to a gene. Germline V gene lookup returns CDR1 MGHRA and CDR2 YSYEKL. CDR3 residues: CASSQRQGRNTGELFF. DNA of the CDR3: TGCGCCAGCAGCCAACGACAGGGGCGCAACACCGGGGAGCTGTTTTTT.

The chain has TRBV28 and TRBJ1-6; 10 bases fit TRBD1. Germline loops: CDR1 MDHEN, CDR2 SYDVKM. Germline trimming cut 2 bases from V and 10 bases from J; bases unmatched to any gene: 8. The CDR3 is 16 amino acids. The CDR3 DNA follows: TGTGCCAGCAGTTTAGGGGGGACAGGGGTTTGGTCACCCCTCCACTTT. Translation: CASSLGGTGVWSPLHF.

V and J are TRBV19 and TRBJ1-1; 7 nucleotides match TRBD1. The V gene end was trimmed by 7 bases and the J gene end by 1 base; junction bases not matched to a gene: 9. CDR1 is LNHDA, CDR2 SQIVND, per germline (reference sequence). The CDR3 covers 15 residues. The CDR3, as DNA: TGTGCCAGTACTACATGGGACAGAGCGAACACTGAAGCTTTCTTT. Encoded protein: CASTTWDRANTEAFF.

This chain uses TRBV6-5 with TRBJ2-5, with D possibly TRBD2 on 5 matching bases. Trimming removed 6 bases at V and 1 base at J, with 6 bases between. CDR1 MNHEY and CDR2 SVGAGI come from the germline V gene. This CDR3 is built from 12 residues. This CDR3 reads CASRGSQETQYF. The CDR3 DNA sequence: TGTGCCAGCAGGGGGAGCCAAGAGACCCAGTACTTC.

The rearrangement joins TRBV6-5 to TRBJ2-2; weak D call: TRBD2 (7 bases). Trimming removed 9 bases at V and 5 bases at J, with 19 bases between. The germline CDR1 and CDR2 sequences are MNHEY and SVGAGI. This CDR3 has 15 amino acids. The CDR3 nucleotides are TGTGCCAGTTCACCGGGGGGCAAGGTGACCGGGGAGCTGTTTTTT. It is translated as CASSPGGKVTGELFF.